This T cell receptor beta chain was identified in a study of blood T cell repertoires in COVID-19. Study-wide background: T cells, B-cell-depleted T cells, or PBMCs supplied cDNA or gDNA.

The method was immunoSEQ multiplex PCR; TCRdb's version includes in-frame clones alone and lacks a portion of them. Of about 42,000 clones listed, 90% to 95% are singletons. Losses at the gene ends were 7 bases for V and 2 bases for J; bases not matched to a gene: 8. The CDR3 is 15 residues long. From germline, CDR1 is MNHEY and CDR2 SVGAGI. The receptor was derived from a human donor in a cohort sampled during active COVID-19. V gene TRBV6-5 combines with J gene TRBJ2-1; 7 bases line up with TRBD1. Sequences were obtained from peripheral blood. The CDR3 protein is CASTAETGPYNEQFF. The CDR3 bases are TGTGCCAGCACCGCCGAGACAGGGCCCTACAATGAGCAGTTCTTC.